Many counts were recorded for the clone carrying this T cell receptor (beta chain). Its antigen is as yet unknown. This sample is part of a study of blood T cells in healthy people across ages. Findings and limits, study-wide: Estimated diversity, derived from one million T cells, was regarded as an underestimate. Per-million-T-cell TCR beta diversity fell roughly linearly with age. Without sorted subsets, naive and antigen-experienced compartments could not be conclusively compared. The CMV status of each donor remained undetermined, and this could have confounded shifts in expanded clonotypes.

CDR3 size: 14 residues. CDR1 KGHDR and CDR2 SFDVKD come from the germline V gene. Trimming shortened V by 1 base and J by 7 bases, and 10 bases separated the two germline ends. Primers used in a second PCR of roughly 7 to 12 cycles were a sample-barcoded 5' primer and a J-beta primer mix. Via MiXCR, TCRdb re-called the 5' RACE reads, giving one row per CDR3 protein. This sample yields just under 900,000 distinct CDR3 sequences, of which 29% are seen a single time; 15% to 20% belongs to the top ten. This TCR was sampled from a woman older than 75 in good health. Sequencing was carried out using blood. The rearrangement links TRBV24-1 to TRBJ2-1; TRBD2 might be the D (6 bases). The CDR3 spells CATSDFTEGNEQFF. CDR3 coding DNA: TGTGCCACCAGTGATTTTACGGAGGGGAATGAGCAGTTCTTC.